This T cell receptor (beta chain) comes out of a study of blood T cells in healthy people across ages. Peripheral blood, about 10 milliliters per donor, was collected. Through a sample-barcoded 5' primer and a J-beta primer mix, a second PCR was run for roughly 6 to 11 cycles. TCRdb reanalysed the 5' RACE reads using MiXCR and keeps one entry per CDR3 protein. Among about 560,000 distinct CDR3 sequences listed, about 29% were seen once. This CDR3 region has 16 residues. Per the germline V gene, CDR1 is MNHEY and CDR2 is SVGEGT. The V segment lost 5 bases and the J segment 0 bases; nucleotides outside the gene matches: 6. This same sample was also part of a study on T cells of mothers and their children. From that second work: Sequencing returned over 10 million TCR beta CDR3 reads per mother and 2.5 million to 3 million per child.

This clonotype was sampled from a boy aged 2-9 years in good health. The sequencing input was blood. The chain uses TRBV6-2 or TRBV6-3 and TRBJ2-1, with 8 bases that match TRBD2. Written as DNA, the CDR3 is TGTGCCAGCAGTACCTCGCGGGAGGTCTCCTACAATGAGCAGTTCTTC. Protein product: CASSTSREVSYNEQFF.